This TCR beta chain was found in a study of identifying expanded T cells in peripheral blood. Regarding this clone: No antigen is known for it.

No infections or other immune events were documented during collection. Study findings and constraints: Over two and four weeks, about 17 and 20 clones changed, versus around 1.2 between replicates. Approximately 2-week clone count variance significantly increased as total template count grew.

The CDR3 is made up of 15 amino acids. Trimming pared 2 bases from V and 7 bases from J, leaving 12 bases between. Germline lookup yields CDR1 MNHEY and CDR2 SVGAGI. TCRdb's copy holds only in-frame clones and misses some; the assay was immunoSEQ multiplex PCR. This repertoire shows 100,000 to 150,000 clones, 65% to 90% found once; its top ten account for approximately 8%. The material sequenced was blood. The receptor was derived from a person between 18 and 75 years old in good health. The chain combines TRBV6-5 with TRBJ1-6; no reliable D call. The CDR3 DNA reads TGTGCCAGCAGTTACGGAGGGAGAAACAATTCACCCCTCCACTTT. Its protein is CASSYGGRNNSPLHF.